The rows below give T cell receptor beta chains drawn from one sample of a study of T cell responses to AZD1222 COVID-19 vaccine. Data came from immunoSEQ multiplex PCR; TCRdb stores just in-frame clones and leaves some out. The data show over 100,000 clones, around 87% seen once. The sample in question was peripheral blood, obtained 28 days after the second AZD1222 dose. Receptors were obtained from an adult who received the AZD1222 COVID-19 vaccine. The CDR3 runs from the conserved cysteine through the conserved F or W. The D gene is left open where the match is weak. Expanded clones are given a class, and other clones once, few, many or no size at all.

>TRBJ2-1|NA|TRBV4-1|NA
CASGTYNNEQFF
TGCGCCAGCGGGACTTACAACAATGAGCAGTTCTTC
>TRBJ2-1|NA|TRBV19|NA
CASSIDLGAELYNEQFF
TGTGCCAGTAGTATAGATCTTGGGGCAGAACTCTACAATGAGCAGTTCTTC
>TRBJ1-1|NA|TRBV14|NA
CASSQPEALRGTEAFF
TGTGCCAGCAGCCAACCCGAGGCTCTTAGAGGAACTGAAGCTTTCTTT
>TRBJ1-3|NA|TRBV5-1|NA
CASNTGRSYGNTIYF
TGCGCCAGCAACACAGGAAGATCTTATGGAAACACCATATATTTT
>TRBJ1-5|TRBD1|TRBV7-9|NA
CASRAGTGDQPQHF
TGTGCCAGCAGGGCCGGGACAGGGGATCAGCCCCAGCATTTT
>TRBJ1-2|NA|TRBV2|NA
CASITDSSPYGYTF
TGTGCCAGCATTACGGACAGTTCCCCTTATGGCTACACCTTC
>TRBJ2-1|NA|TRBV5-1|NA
CASSLEGISEQFF
TGCGCCAGCAGCTTGGAGGGAATCAGTGAGCAGTTCTTC
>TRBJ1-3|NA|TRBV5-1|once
CASSLDSGNTIYF
TGCGCCAGCAGCTTGGACTCTGGAAACACCATATATTTT
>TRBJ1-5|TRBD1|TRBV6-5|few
CASSHYRDRNQPQHF
TGTGCCAGCAGTCATTATAGGGACAGAAATCAGCCCCAGCATTTT
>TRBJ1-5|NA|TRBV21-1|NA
CASSPFFVRGNQPQHF
TGTGCCAGCAGCCCATTTTTCGTAAGAGGCAATCAGCCCCAGCATTTT
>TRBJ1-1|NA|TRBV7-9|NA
CASSTAMNTEAFF
TGTGCCAGCAGCACCGCGATGAACACTGAAGCTTTCTTT
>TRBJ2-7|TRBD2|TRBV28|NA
CASSLGGEKLAYEQYF
TGTGCCAGCAGTTTGGGGGGGGAGAAGCTCGCCTACGAGCAGTACTTC
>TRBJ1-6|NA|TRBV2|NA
CASKGREVGSPLHF
TGTGCCAGCAAGGGAAGGGAAGTAGGATCACCCCTCCACTTT
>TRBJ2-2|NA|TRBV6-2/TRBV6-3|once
CASSPSDSGELFF
TGTGCCAGCAGTCCCAGCGATTCCGGGGAGCTGTTTTTT
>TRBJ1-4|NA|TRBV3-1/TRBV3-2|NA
CASSPQGSAEKLFF
TGTGCCAGCAGCCCCCAGGGTTCCGCTGAAAAACTGTTTTTT
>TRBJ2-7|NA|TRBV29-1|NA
CSVEGVRTEYEQYF
TGCAGCGTTGAAGGGGTGCGGACTGAGTACGAGCAGTACTTC
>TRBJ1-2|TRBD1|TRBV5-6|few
CASSLGRTGTYGYTF
TGTGCCAGCAGCTTGGGTCGGACAGGGACCTATGGCTACACCTTC
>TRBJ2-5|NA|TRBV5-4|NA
CASSPDSETQYF
TGTGCCAGCAGCCCCGATTCAGAGACCCAGTACTTC
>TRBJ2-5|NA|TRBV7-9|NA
CASSLAAIRALEETQYF
TGTGCCAGCAGCTTAGCCGCTATCAGGGCGTTGGAAGAGACCCAGTACTTC
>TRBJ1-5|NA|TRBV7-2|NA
CASSLGAGNQPQHF
TGTGCCAGCAGCTTAGGCGCGGGCAATCAGCCCCAGCATTTT
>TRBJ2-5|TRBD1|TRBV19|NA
CASSFTGTGIRKTQYF
TGTGCCAGTAGTTTTACCGGGACAGGGATTAGAAAGACCCAGTACTTC
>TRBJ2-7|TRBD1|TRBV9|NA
CASSADRGVLSEQYF
TGTGCCAGCAGCGCCGACAGGGGGGTATTGTCCGAGCAGTACTTC
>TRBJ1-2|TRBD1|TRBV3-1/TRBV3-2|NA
CASSQGNRGQDGYTF
TGTGCCAGCAGCCAAGGGAACAGGGGGCAGGATGGCTACACCTTC
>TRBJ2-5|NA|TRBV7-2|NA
CASSINREETQYF
TGTGCCAGCAGCATCAACAGGGAAGAGACCCAGTACTTC
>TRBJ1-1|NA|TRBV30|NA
CAWQLRGHLFNTEAFF
TGTGCCTGGCAACTCCGGGGACACCTATTTAACACTGAAGCTTTCTTT
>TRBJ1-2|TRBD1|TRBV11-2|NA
CASSFKGAYYGYTF
TGTGCCAGCAGCTTTAAGGGGGCTTACTATGGCTACACCTTC
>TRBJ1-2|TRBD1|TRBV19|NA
CASSMEPGQGRDYGYTF
TGTGCCAGTAGCATGGAACCGGGACAGGGTCGGGACTATGGCTACACCTTC